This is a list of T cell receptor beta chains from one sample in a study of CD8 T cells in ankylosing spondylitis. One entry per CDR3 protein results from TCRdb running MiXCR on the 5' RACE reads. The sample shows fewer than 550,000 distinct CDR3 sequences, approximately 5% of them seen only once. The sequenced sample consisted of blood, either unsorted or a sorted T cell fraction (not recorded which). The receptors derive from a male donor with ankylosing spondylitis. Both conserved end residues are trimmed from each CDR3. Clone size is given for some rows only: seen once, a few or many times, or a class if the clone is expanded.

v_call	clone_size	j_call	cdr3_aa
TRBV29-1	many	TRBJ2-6	SVDGSGANVLT
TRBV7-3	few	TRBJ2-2	ASSLRPGGGANTGELF
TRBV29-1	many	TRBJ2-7	SVGSWPSYEQY
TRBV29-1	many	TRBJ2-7	SVVGRRRLTSSEQY
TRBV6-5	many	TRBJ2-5	ASSYSIRASGARETQY
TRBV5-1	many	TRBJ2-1	ASSSSGSSYNEQF
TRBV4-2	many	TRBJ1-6	ASSPGDPNSPLH
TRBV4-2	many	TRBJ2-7	ASSQAWAKGLPYEQY
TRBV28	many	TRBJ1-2	ASSLSPEGAGYT
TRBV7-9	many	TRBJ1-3	ASTFNRYNSGNTIY
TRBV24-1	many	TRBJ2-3	ATGWGGTDTQY
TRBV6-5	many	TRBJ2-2	ASSYDAAGENTGELF
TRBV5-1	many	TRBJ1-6	ASSWDRLNSPLH
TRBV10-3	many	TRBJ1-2	AISEEGAFYGYT
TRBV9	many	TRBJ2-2	ASNPHGTGELF
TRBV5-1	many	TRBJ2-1	ASRIGLTFPSYNEQF
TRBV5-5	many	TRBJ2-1	ASSLVGTLYNEQF
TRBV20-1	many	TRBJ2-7	SATGLAGVLVWEQY
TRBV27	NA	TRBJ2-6	ASSLWPGSSGANVLT
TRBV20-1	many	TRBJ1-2	SATTVVLGYT
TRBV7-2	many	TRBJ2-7	ASSSRDNYEQY
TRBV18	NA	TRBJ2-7	ASSLSGTLYEQY
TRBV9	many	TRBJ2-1	ASSVGLAGEQF
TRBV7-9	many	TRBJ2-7	ASSSDRTRYEQY
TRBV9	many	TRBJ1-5	ASSVGGSWPQH
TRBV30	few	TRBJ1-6	AWKAGASYNSPLH
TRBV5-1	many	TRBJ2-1	ASSTTGTGIINEQF
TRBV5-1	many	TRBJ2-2	ASSPPGTRNTGELF
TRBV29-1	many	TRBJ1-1	SVARPRAF
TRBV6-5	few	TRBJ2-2	ASSYSYRGGTGELF
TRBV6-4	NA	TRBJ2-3	ASSPAGQDTQY
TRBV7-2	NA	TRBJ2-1	ASSLQAPSLQNEQF
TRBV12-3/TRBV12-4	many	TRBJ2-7	ASSRDRGRHEQY
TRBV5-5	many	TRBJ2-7	ASSLGVGSSYEQY
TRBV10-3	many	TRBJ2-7	AISDLMRTSGEQY
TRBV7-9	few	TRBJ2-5	ASSLAGAVETQY
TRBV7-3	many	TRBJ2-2	ASSYQAGGRTGELF
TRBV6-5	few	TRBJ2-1	ASSYTRYNEQF
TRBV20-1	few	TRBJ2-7	SARDRLGGGPGEQY
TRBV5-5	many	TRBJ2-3	ASSRQRDRDTDTQY
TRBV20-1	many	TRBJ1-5	SAPGLAGWPGTQPQH
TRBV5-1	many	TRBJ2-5	ASSLTGLEETQY
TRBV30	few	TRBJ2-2	AGRGNGELF
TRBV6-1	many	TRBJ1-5	ASSPTGHYSNQPQH
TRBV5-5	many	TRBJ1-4	ASSRSVAEEKLF
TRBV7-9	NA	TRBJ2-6	ASSGGSSGANVLT
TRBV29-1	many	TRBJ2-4	SVMNDRGGAIKNIQY
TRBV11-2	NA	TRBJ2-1	ASTLGWGEQF
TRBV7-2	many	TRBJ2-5	ASSGPGTSGAIGTQY
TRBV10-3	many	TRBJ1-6	AISESVRGSPLH
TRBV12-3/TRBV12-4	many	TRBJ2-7	ASSPSGTVYYEQY
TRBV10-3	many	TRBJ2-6	AITEMRGANVLT
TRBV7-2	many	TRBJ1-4	ASGEYEKLF
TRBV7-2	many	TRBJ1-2	ASSLAQAGGYT
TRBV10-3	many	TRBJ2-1	AISATSGGANEQF
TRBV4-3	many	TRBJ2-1	ASSSGTGTAVGEQF
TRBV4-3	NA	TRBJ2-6	ASSQDRLGALSGANVLT
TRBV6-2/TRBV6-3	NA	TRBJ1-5	ASSYGRVWGNQPQH